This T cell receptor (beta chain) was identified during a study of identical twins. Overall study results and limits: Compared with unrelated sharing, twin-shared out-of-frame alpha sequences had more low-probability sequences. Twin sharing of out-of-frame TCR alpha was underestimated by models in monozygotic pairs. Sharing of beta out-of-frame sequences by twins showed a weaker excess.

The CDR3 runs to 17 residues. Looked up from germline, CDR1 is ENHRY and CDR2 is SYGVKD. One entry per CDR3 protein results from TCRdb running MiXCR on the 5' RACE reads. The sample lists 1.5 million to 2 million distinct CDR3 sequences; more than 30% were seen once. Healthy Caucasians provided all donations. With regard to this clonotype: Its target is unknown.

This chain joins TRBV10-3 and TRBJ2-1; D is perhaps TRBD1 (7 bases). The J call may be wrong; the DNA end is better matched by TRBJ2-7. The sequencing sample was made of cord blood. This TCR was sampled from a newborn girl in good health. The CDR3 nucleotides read TGTGCCATCAGTGAGTCGTCTCAGGAGGGGGCTTACAATGAGCAGTACTTC. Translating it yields CAISESSQEGAYNEQYF.